This TCR beta chain derives from a study of OX40 agonist ivuxolimab in advanced cancers. Regarding the study in general: Ivuxolimab, which targeted the costimulatory receptor OX40 (CD134), was an agonistic, fully human IgG2 monoclonal antibody. Intravenous ivuxolimab was administered to patients every 2 weeks at six dose levels: 0.01, 0.1, 0.3, 1.5, 3 and 10 mg/kg. Of the approximately 53 patients in dose escalation, about 20 had hepatocellular carcinoma, some 15 had melanoma, 9 had renal cell carcinoma and 9 had head and neck cancer. In the dose-escalation cohort, 70% to 85% of patients were male, and the mean age was approximately 60 years with a range of roughly 20 to 79. Patients were allowed to have had prior anti-PD-1, anti-PD-L1 or anti-CTLA-4 therapy, and 30% to 40% of the dose-escalation patients had previously received checkpoint inhibitors. Three dose-escalation patients achieved partial responses, one with hepatocellular carcinoma and two with cutaneous melanoma. Peripheral TCRbeta sequencing aimed to test whether ivuxolimab altered TCR sequence diversity and caused clonal T-cell expansion. The monotherapy dose-escalation portion (N ≈ 52 patients) of the phase I ivuxolimab trial is reported in the paper. General study outcomes and caveats: After ivuxolimab, expanded clones were on average more numerous among CD8+ T cells than among CD4+ T cells. The antigen specificity of the peripheral T cells that underwent clonal expansion was not determined. Low levels of normalized T-cell clonal expansion were also shown by some nonresponding patients. At doses of 0.1 to 3.0 mg/kg, clonal expansion of both CD4+ and CD8+ blood T cells was observed from baseline to week 6. In the 0.1-3.0 mg/kg groups, partial responders had among the lowest normalized peripheral clonal expansion, particularly in CD8+ T cells.

The CDR3 runs 13 residues from the cysteine to the phenylalanine. Kept here is only the CDR3 DNA, which spans 39 bases and is read in frame from base 1. The germline V gene yields MDHEN for CDR1 and SYDVKM for CDR2. Genomic DNA was isolated from the sorted cells so that the TCRbeta CDR3 region could be sequenced. The immunoSEQ Assay was used to sequence the TCRbeta CDR3 regions. What TCRdb holds here is the immuneACCESS table cut down to in-frame rearrangements. Part of the clones is not present; checked against another copy, under half of the missing clones reflect an unresolved V gene, and the others are unexplained. For this sample there are tens of thousands of clones; 91% appear just once. 7.1% of the sample belongs to the ten largest clones. The trial excluded patients who had a history of autoimmune disease or who were on systemic immunosuppression. Peripheral blood for TCR sequencing was collected from all dose cohorts at baseline, on cycle 4 day 1, and on cycle 7 day 1. Samples were obtained from an open-label, multicenter, first-in-human phase I dose-escalation trial of ivuxolimab. Adults with locally advanced or metastatic melanoma, renal cell carcinoma, hepatocellular carcinoma or head and neck squamous cell carcinoma were enrolled in the trial. Before TCR sequencing, CD4+ T cells and CD8+ T cells were sorted from peripheral blood as separate populations.

Of note for this clone: Its cognate antigen has yet to be identified. At one end the junction does not follow the germline gene, possibly because of a read error.

This specimen was CD4+ or CD8+ T cells sorted from blood, taken in a trial of the OX40 agonist ivuxolimab. The TCR comes from an adult with an advanced solid tumor such as melanoma, head and neck, liver or kidney cancer. The chain is made from TRBV28 and TRBJ2-1, with no D gene named confidently. The CDR3 is CTSSSRSGSEQFF. Read as DNA, the sequence is TGTACCAGCAGTTCCCGGTCTGGTAGTGAGCAGTTCTTC. Where the CDR3 stops, the reference TRBV28 and TRBJ2-1 genes take over; the full variable domain is DVKVTQSSRYLVKRTGEKVFLECVQDMDHENMFWYRQDPGLGLRLIYFSYDVKMKEKGDIPEGYSVSREKKERFSLILESASTNQTSMYLCTSSSRSGSEQFFGPGTRLTVL.